The 10 T cell receptor beta chains below were found in one sample sequenced in a study of cytomegalovirus exposure and HLA in healthy donors. Researchers ran the PCR with 60 Vbeta and 13 Jbeta primers. Sequencing used immunoSEQ multiplex PCR; TCRdb keeps in-frame clones, though not all of them. This sample carries 90,000 to 100,000 clones, over 65% of them seen once, and the ten largest clones take around 4%. The sequencing input was PBMCs. These receptors were collected from a man aged 30 to 39 in good health and CMV-seronegative.

This chain uses TRBV19 with TRBJ2-5; 7 bases fit TRBD1. Matching the DNA end better, TRBJ2-7 makes the J call doubtful. Germline V gene lookup returns CDR1 LNHDA and CDR2 SQIVND (reference sequence). This CDR3 region has 14 residues. The CDR3 is CASSWAGQVYEQYF. CDR3 DNA sequence: TGTGCCAGTAGTTGGGCTGGACAGGTCTACGAGCAGTACTTC.

Only a few counts were recorded for this clone. The chain recombines TRBV7-9 with TRBJ1-1, with D maybe TRBD1 (6 bases). CDR1 SEHNR and CDR2 FQNEAQ come from the germline V gene (reference sequence). The CDR3 consists of 14 residues. V lost 2 bases and J 7 bases, leaving 14 bases between the germline ends. CDR3 sequence: CASSLLGQTVEAFF. CDR3 in DNA: TGTGCCAGCAGCTTATTAGGACAGACCGTTGAAGCTTTCTTT.

This clone came up a few times. In DNA, the CDR3 is TGCGCCAGCAGCTTAAGCACCATCTACGAGCAGTACTTC. As protein: CASSLSTIYEQYF. The rearrangement uses TRBV5-1 and TRBJ2-7; D not resolved. The V end lost 2 bases, the J end lost 3 bases, and 9 bases lay between the germline ends. The CDR3 runs 13 residues. Looked up from germline, CDR1 is SGHRS and CDR2 is YFSETQ.

CDR3 sequence (DNA): TGTGCCAGTAGTATAGATCTCCCGGGGGGGAGCTCCTACAATGAGCAGTTCTTC. It yields the protein CASSIDLPGGSSYNEQFF. The chain couples TRBV19 to TRBJ2-1; TRBD2 aligns across 8 bases. Per the germline V gene, CDR1 is LNHDA and CDR2 is SQIVND (reference sequence). The CDR3 sequence is 18 residues long. V shed 0 bases, J shed 0 bases, and the junction held 7 bases outside the gene matches.

This chain uses TRBV4-3 with TRBJ2-3; 8 nucleotides align to TRBD2. Germline lookup yields CDR1 LGHNA and CDR2 YSLEER. The CDR3 has 18 residues. V dropped 0 bases and J dropped 1; count of bases not matched to a gene: 9. CDR3 bases: TGCGCCAGCAGCCAAGATGGTGGCGGGGGGCTGGGCACAGATACGCAGTATTTT. It yields the protein CASSQDGGGGLGTDTQYF.

The rearrangement joins TRBV27 to TRBJ1-6; possible D gene TRBD1, 6 bases. V dropped 5 bases and J dropped 8 bases, with 13 bases sitting between them. Germline V lookup: CDR1 MNHEY, CDR2 SMNVEV (reference sequence). The CDR3 runs 14 residues. CDR3: CASSTNREHSPLHF. The CDR3 bases are TGTGCCAGCAGTACAAACAGGGAACATTCACCCCTCCACTTT.

This clone has just a few counts. This chain links TRBV7-3 with TRBJ2-1; a weak D match, TRBD2 (6 bases). V lost 3 bases and J 9 bases, leaving 18 bases between the germline ends. CDR1 is SGHTA, CDR2 FQGTGA, per germline. The CDR3 spans 15 residues. Here the CDR3 reads CASSFPSSGVSEQFF. CDR3 DNA: TGTGCCAGCAGCTTCCCGAGCTCGGGGGTTAGTGAGCAGTTCTTC.

The chain employs TRBV19 and TRBJ1-4; D uncertain. V lost 4 bases and J 4 bases, leaving 10 bases between the germline ends. Germline V gives CDR1 LNHDA, CDR2 SQIVND (reference sequence). The CDR3 covers 14 residues. The DNA of the CDR3 is TGTGCCAGTAGTACTCCGGGGAGTAATGAAAAACTGTTTTTT. It yields the protein CASSTPGSNEKLFF.

The chain uses TRBV7-3 and TRBJ1-2; 7 nucleotides agree with TRBD1. Germline loops: CDR1 SGHTA, CDR2 FQGTGA. The J segment lost 6 bases and the V segment lost 5 bases, leaving 9 bases of the junction unmatched. This CDR3 is built from 14 residues. The CDR3 loop is CASSAGQGTDGYTF. DNA of the CDR3: TGTGCCAGCAGCGCTGGGCAGGGGACAGATGGCTACACCTTC.

This clone was counted a few times. The J gene is TRBJ2-1, the V gene TRBV18, with 7 bases fitting TRBD1. J gave up 1 base and V 7 bases, and 1 base lay outside the gene matches. This CDR3 is 13 amino acids long. Germline-derived CDR1 and CDR2 are KGHSH and LQKENI. The CDR3 region is CASCRGSYNEQFF. The CDR3 region has the DNA TGTGCCAGCTGCAGGGGGTCCTACAATGAGCAGTTCTTC.